One sample yielded the 20 T cell receptor beta chains listed below, sequenced in a study of shared clonotypes between healthy human individuals. The data were produced by immunoSEQ multiplex PCR, yet TCRdb's version contains in-frame clones alone and is incomplete. The sample contains 950,000 to 1,200,000 clones, approximately 77% of which appear only once. The sequenced material came from memory CD4+ T cells from PBMCs. Subset described: CD45RA-negative fraction. These receptors all come from a man aged 18 to 29 in good health. Some clones in this sample may be carry-over from other donors' samples.

This clone was seen a few times. V usage is TRBV19 and J usage is TRBJ2-7; 9 bases line up with TRBD2. The CDR3 is made up of 14 amino acids. Per the germline V gene, CDR1 is LNHDA and CDR2 is SQIVND (reference sequence). V was clipped by 4 bases and J by 5 bases; unmatched bases: 6. Here the CDR3 DNA reads TGTGCCAGTAGTACAGGACTAGCGAGCCACGAGCAGTACTTC. Protein product: CASSTGLASHEQYF. The whole variable domain, filled in from reference TRBV19 and TRBJ2-7, reads DGGITQSPKYLFRKEGQNVTLSCEQNLNHDAMYWYRQDPGQGLRLIYYSQIVNDFQKGDIAEGYSVSREKKESFPLTVTSAQKNPTAFYLCASSTGLASHEQYFGPGTRLTVT.

Many counts were recorded for this clone. V is TRBV4-2 and J is TRBJ2-5, with D possibly TRBD2 on 5 matching bases. V lost 1 base and J 1 base, leaving 13 bases between the germline ends. Germline V CDR1 and CDR2: LGHNA, YNFKEQ. The CDR3 contains 16 residues. The CDR3 loop reads CASSQGGSATQETQYF. In nucleotides, the CDR3 is TGTGCCAGCAGCCAAGGGGGTAGCGCAACCCAAGAGACCCAGTACTTC.

This clone came up many times. This chain joins TRBV6-1 and TRBJ2-3; D possibly corresponds to TRBD2 (6 bases). The V end was cut by 3 bases, the J end by 1 base, with 14 bases between. The CDR3 has 16 amino acids. CDR1 is MNHNS and CDR2 is SASEGT in the germline V gene. The CDR3 here is CASSEVYGSRTDTQYF. CDR3 nucleotide sequence: TGTGCCAGCAGTGAGGTCTACGGGAGTCGCACAGATACGCAGTATTTT.

This clone was counted a single time. This chain uses TRBV5-1 with TRBJ2-1; 7 positions match TRBD2. Germline values: CDR1 SGHRS, CDR2 YFSETQ. CDR3 size: 14 residues. V lost 1 base to trimming and J lost 6 bases; unmatched junction nucleotides: 4. For the CDR3, the DNA is TGCGCCAGCAGCTTGATTGGGGGGGTCAATGAGCAGTTCTTC. It encodes CASSLIGGVNEQFF. Supplemented by reference TRBV5-1 and TRBJ2-1, the full variable domain reads KAGVTQTPRYLIKTRGQQVTLSCSPISGHRSVSWYQQTPGQGLQFLFEYFSETQRNKGNFPGRFSGRQFSNSRSEMNVSTLELGDSALYLCASSLIGGVNEQFFGPGTRLTVL.

The J gene is TRBJ2-2, the V gene TRBV5-5; 8 bases align to TRBD2. CDR3 length: 16 amino acids. In germline, CDR1 is SGHKS, CDR2 YYEKEE (reference sequence). V shed 6 bases, J shed 2 bases, and the junction held 9 bases outside the gene matches. The DNA for the CDR3 is TGTGCCAGCACACGGGAGGGATCGGCTAACACCGGGGAGCTGTTTTTT. This codes for CASTREGSANTGELFF.

The rearrangement uses TRBV9 and TRBJ2-5, with a weak D call TRBD2 (6 bases). The germline V gene has CDR1 SGDLS and CDR2 YYNGEE. V lost 0 bases, J lost 1 base, and 10 bases lay in between. The CDR3 consists of 15 residues. The CDR3 reads CASSVAAGRQETQYF. The CDR3, as DNA: TGTGCCAGCAGCGTAGCGGCGGGACGCCAAGAGACCCAGTACTTC.

V usage is TRBV6-6 and J usage is TRBJ2-7; 9 bases align to TRBD2. Germline V gene sequence: CDR1 MNHNY, CDR2 SVGAGI (reference sequence). CDR3 length: 16 amino acids. V was clipped by 6 bases and J by 4 bases; unmatched bases: 13. In DNA form, the CDR3 reads TGTGCCAGCAGCCACCACCCGGGACTAGCTGGGTACGAGCAGTACTTC. Translated: CASSHHPGLAGYEQYF.

The rearrangement uses TRBV29-1 and TRBJ1-2; 9 positions agree with TRBD1. Germline CDR1 SQVTM, CDR2 ANQGSEA. Unmatched junction bases numbered 4, after V lost 4 bases and J lost 4 bases. This CDR3 comprises 13 residues. In nucleotides, the CDR3 is TGCAGCGTTGGAGGACAGGGGCGCTATGGCTACACCTTC. It encodes CSVGGQGRYGYTF.

This chain links TRBV7-9 with TRBJ2-7; no clear D. Germline assignment: CDR1 SEHNR and CDR2 FQNEAQ (reference sequence). This CDR3 comprises 15 residues. V was trimmed by 0 bases and J by 4 bases, leaving 13 bases between them. The CDR3 bases are TGTGCCAGCAGCTTAGCGGACGGATTACAATACGAGCAGTACTTC. Translated: CASSLADGLQYEQYF.

This chain joins TRBV28 and TRBJ2-6; tentatively, D is TRBD1 (6 bases). Deletions cut 5 bases from V and 0 bases from J, with 20 bases between. The CDR3 length is 19 residues. From germline, CDR1 is MDHEN and CDR2 SYDVKM. In nucleotides, the CDR3 is TGTGCCAGCAGTCCCGGCCTCGGGACACCAAGCTCTGGGGCCAACGTCCTGACTTTC. It translates to CASSPGLGTPSSGANVLTF. Full variable domain (missing parts from reference TRBV28 and TRBJ2-6): DVKVTQSSRYLVKRTGEKVFLECVQDMDHENMFWYRQDPGLGLRLIYFSYDVKMKEKGDIPEGYSVSREKKERFSLILESASTNQTSMYLCASSPGLGTPSSGANVLTFGAGSRLTVL.

The V gene is TRBV9, the J gene TRBJ1-2; TRBD1 agrees at 8 bases. The germline gives CDR1 SGDLS, CDR2 YYNGEE. J gave up 4 bases and V 4 bases, and 9 bases lay outside the gene matches. The length of the CDR3 is 15 residues. CDR3 bases: TGTGCCAGCAGCATTCAGCAGGGGGCGGGCTATGGCTACACCTTC. Translated: CASSIQQGAGYGYTF. Drawing the rest from reference TRBV9 and TRBJ1-2, the complete variable domain is DSGVTQTPKHLITATGQRVTLRCSPRSGDLSVYWYQQSLDQGLQFLIQYYNGEERAKGNILERFSAQQFPDLHSELNLSSLELGDSALYFCASSIQQGAGYGYTFGSGTRLTVV.

The chain has TRBV2 and TRBJ2-5; 8 bases map to TRBD2. V shed 3 bases, J shed 3 bases, and the junction held 6 bases outside the gene matches. Germline-derived CDR1 and CDR2 are SNHLY and FYNNEI. CDR3 length: 15 residues. The CDR3 here is CASSDRGTREETQYF. The DNA for the CDR3 is TGTGCCAGCAGTGATAGGGGGACTAGGGAAGAGACCCAGTACTTC.

This clone was seen more than once but under ten times. The rearrangement joins TRBV27 to TRBJ1-2; D is ambiguous. Deletions cut 1 base from V and 0 bases from J, with 12 bases between. The CDR3 sequence is 16 residues long. Germline CDR1 MNHEY, CDR2 SMNVEV (reference sequence). DNA of the CDR3: TGTGCCAGCAGTTTATACGGTTCCGTGTCTAACTATGGCTACACCTTC. This gives the protein CASSLYGSVSNYGYTF.

The V call is TRBV6-1, the J call TRBJ2-1, with 8 bases fitting TRBD1. Trimming cost V 7 bases and J 6 bases; bases outside gene matches: 11. The CDR3 is 15 residues long. CDR1 is MNHNS, CDR2 SASEGT, per germline. The DNA for the CDR3 is TGTGCCAGCATTATGCAGGGGGCAGGTTTCAATGAGCAGTTCTTC. Amino acids: CASIMQGAGFNEQFF.

This clone was recorded only once. The V call is TRBV7-2, the J call TRBJ2-1; D is ambiguous. V was shortened by 5 bases and J by 15 bases, with 17 bases between the two germline ends. This CDR3 has 12 amino acids. Germline V gene data show CDR1 as SGHTA and CDR2 as FQGNSA. The CDR3, as DNA: TGTGCCAGCAGCCGCGATCGAGCCAAGCGGTTCTTC. Amino acid sequence: CASSRDRAKRFF.

The rearrangement uses TRBV28 and TRBJ1-1, with unresolved D. Germline CDR1 and CDR2: MDHEN and SYDVKM. V was cut by 2 bases and J by 0 bases, with 7 bases left in between. The CDR3 runs 14 residues. CDR3 in amino acids: CASSLRHMNTEAFF. The CDR3 DNA is TGTGCCAGCAGTTTAAGACACATGAACACTGAAGCTTTCTTT.

The rearrangement uses TRBV16 and TRBJ2-7, with a weak D call TRBD1 (6 bases). CDR1 and CDR2 from the germline V gene are KGHSY and FQNENV. This CDR3 has 16 amino acids. Trimming cost V 0 bases and J 1 base, with 13 bases left between them. This CDR3 reads CASSQSVVRGSYEQYF. Here the CDR3 DNA reads TGTGCCAGCAGCCAATCAGTGGTCAGGGGTTCCTACGAGCAGTACTTC.

The chain uses TRBV5-1 and TRBJ2-1, with 13 bases aligning to TRBD2. CDR3 length: 18 residues. The V segment lost 4 bases and the J segment 3 bases; nucleotides outside the gene matches: 10. The germline V gene has CDR1 SGHRS and CDR2 YFSETQ. CDR3 in amino acids: CASSPGLAGFRGYNEQFF. DNA for the CDR3: TGCGCCAGCAGCCCGGGACTAGCGGGATTTCGGGGCTACAATGAGCAGTTCTTC.

V and J are TRBV6-6 and TRBJ2-7; perhaps TRBD2 as D (5 bases). There are 16 residues in the CDR3. Per germline, CDR1 MNHNY and CDR2 SVGAGI (reference sequence). The V gene lost 4 bases and the J gene lost 0 bases, with 16 bases spanning the gap. CDR3 sequence: CASSSTLRGNSYEQYF. The CDR3 bases are TGTGCCAGCAGTTCCACCCTCCGGGGAAACTCCTACGAGCAGTACTTC.

This clone was picked up a small number of times. It may be a read error: a sequence one base away is much more abundant. The V gene is TRBV2, the J gene TRBJ1-1; D remains ambiguous. The V gene lost 7 bases and the J gene lost 1 base, with 4 bases spanning the gap. In germline, CDR1 is SNHLY, CDR2 FYNNEI. The CDR3 is 11 amino acids. The CDR3 region has the DNA TGTGCCAGCAAGGAGAACACTGAAGCTTTCTTT. This gives the protein CASKENTEAFF.